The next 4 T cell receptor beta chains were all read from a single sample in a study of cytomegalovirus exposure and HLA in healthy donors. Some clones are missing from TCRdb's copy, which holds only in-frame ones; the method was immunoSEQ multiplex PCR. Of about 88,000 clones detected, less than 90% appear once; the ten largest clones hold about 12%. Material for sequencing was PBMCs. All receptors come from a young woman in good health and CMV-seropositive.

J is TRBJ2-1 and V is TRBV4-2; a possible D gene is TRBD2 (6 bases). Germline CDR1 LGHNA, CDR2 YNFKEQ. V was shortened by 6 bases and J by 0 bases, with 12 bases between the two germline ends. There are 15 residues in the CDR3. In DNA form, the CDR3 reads TGTGCCAGCAGGGGACTCTCGAGCTCCTACAATGAGCAGTTCTTC. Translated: CASRGLSSSYNEQFF.

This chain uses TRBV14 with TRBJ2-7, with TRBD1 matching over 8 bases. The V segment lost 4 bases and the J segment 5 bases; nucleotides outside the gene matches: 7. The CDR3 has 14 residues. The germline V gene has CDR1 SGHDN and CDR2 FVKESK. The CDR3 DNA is TGTGCCAGCAGCCGGACAGGGATCGTGCACGAGCAGTACTTC. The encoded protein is CASSRTGIVHEQYF. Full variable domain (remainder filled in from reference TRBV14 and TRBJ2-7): EAGVTQFPSHSVIEKGQTVTLRCDPISGHDNLYWYRRVMGKEIKFLLHFVKESKQDESGMPNNRFLAERTGGTYSTLKVQPAELEDSGVYFCASSRTGIVHEQYFGPGTRLTVT.

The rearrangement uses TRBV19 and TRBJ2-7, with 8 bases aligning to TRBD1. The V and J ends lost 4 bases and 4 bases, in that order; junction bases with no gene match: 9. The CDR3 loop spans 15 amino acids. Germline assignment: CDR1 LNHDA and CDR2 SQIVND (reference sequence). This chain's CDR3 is CASSTPGQGAYEQYF. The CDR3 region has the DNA TGTGCCAGTAGTACCCCGGGGCAGGGGGCATACGAGCAGTACTTC.

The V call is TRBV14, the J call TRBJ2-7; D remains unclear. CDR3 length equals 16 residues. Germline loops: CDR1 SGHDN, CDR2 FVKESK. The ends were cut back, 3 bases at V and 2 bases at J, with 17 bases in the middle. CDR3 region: CASSQFGRPNPYEQYF. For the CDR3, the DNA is TGTGCCAGCAGCCAGTTTGGCAGGCCTAACCCCTACGAGCAGTACTTC.